Below are 27 T cell receptor beta chains sequenced from a single sample in a study of molecular identifiers for immune sequencing clone quantification. TCRdb processed the PCR reads anew with MiXCR; each CDR3 protein has one entry. The table has more than 450,000 distinct CDR3 sequences, 25% seen once. The specimen was naive CD8+ T cells from blood, with Jurkat cell RNA spiked in. Subset specified: FACS-sorted CD8+CD4-CCR7+CD45RA+ naive T cells. These receptors were obtained from a human donor in good health. Some libraries in this study had Jurkat cell RNA spiked in.

This clonotype has a handful of counts. This chain joins TRBV19 and TRBJ2-7; D is perhaps TRBD1 (6 bases). Germline CDR1 reads LNHDA; CDR2 reads SQIVND (reference sequence). Trimming left V 3 bases short and J 3 bases short, with 12 bases between. CDR3 length equals 14 residues. The CDR3 sequence is CASSMGDTNYEQYF. The CDR3 nucleotides read TGTGCCAGTAGTATGGGGGACACGAACTACGAGCAGTACTTC.

The rearrangement uses TRBV4-3 and TRBJ2-1; D is unclear. There are 14 residues in the CDR3. V was shortened by 0 bases and J by 6 bases, with 9 bases between the two germline ends. Germline V gene lookup returns CDR1 LGHNA and CDR2 YSLEER. This CDR3 is CASSQDLNGNEQFF. The CDR3 nucleotides are TGCGCCAGCAGCCAAGATCTGAATGGCAATGAGCAGTTCTTC.

This clonotype was found a few times. V is TRBV5-3 and J is TRBJ2-2; tentatively, D is TRBD1 (5 bases). TRBV5-3 is classed as an ORF, of uncertain function. Trimming cost V 8 bases and J 3 bases, with 17 bases left between them. The CDR3 sequence is 15 residues long. The CDR3 sequence: CASSPWGQDTGELFF. CDR3 coding DNA: TGTGCCAGCAGCCCATGGGGCCAGGACACCGGGGAGCTGTTTTTT.

This clonotype was seen more than once but under ten times. The chain recombines TRBV7-9 with TRBJ2-7; D is possibly TRBD2 (5 bases). The germline CDR1 and CDR2 sequences are SEHNR and FQNEAQ (reference sequence). The CDR3 length is 12 residues. Trimming took off 5 bases at V and 3 bases at J, with 8 bases between the two ends. Here the CDR3 DNA reads TGTGCCAGCAGCAGGACTGACTACGAGCAGTACTTC. As protein: CASSRTDYEQYF.

This clonotype was counted many times. This chain's CDR3 is CASSLEVRGMGEQYF. In DNA, the CDR3 is TGTGCCAGCAGCTTGGAAGTCCGAGGGATGGGGGAGCAGTACTTC. V gene TRBV5-6 combines with J gene TRBJ2-7, with D perhaps matching TRBD2 (5 bases). The V end lost 0 bases, the J end lost 7 bases, and 17 bases lay between the germline ends. Germline loops: CDR1 SGHDT, CDR2 YYEEEE. The CDR3 has 15 amino acids.

The rearrangement joins TRBV30 to TRBJ1-1; D possibly corresponds to TRBD1 (6 bases). CDR1 GTSNPN and CDR2 SVGIG come from the germline V gene (reference sequence). The ends were cut back, 0 bases at V and 10 bases at J, with 12 bases in the middle. The CDR3 contains 12 residues. The CDR3 DNA is TGTGCCTGGAGTGTAGCCAGGGGTAGAGCTTTCTTT. As protein: CAWSVARGRAFF. The full variable domain, completed using reference TRBV30 and TRBJ1-1, is SQTIHQWPATLVQPVGSPLSLECTVEGTSNPNLYWYRQAAGRGLQLLFYSVGIGQISSEVPQNLSASRPQDRQFILSSKKLLLSDSGFYLCAWSVARGRAFFGQGTRLTVV.

This clonotype appeared a few times. The chain combines TRBV4-1 with TRBJ1-6; tentative D call: TRBD1 (6 bases). V lost 10 bases, J lost 6 bases, and 19 bases lay in between. Germline values: CDR1 MGHRA, CDR2 YSYEKL. CDR3 size: 15 residues. This CDR3 reads CAISTGPPPNSPLHF. DNA of the CDR3: TGCGCCATCTCAACAGGGCCGCCGCCTAATTCACCCCTCCACTTT.

This clonotype has a handful of counts. One junction end does not reproduce the germline sequence, and a read error may be involved. V and J are TRBV7-8 and TRBJ1-5; no clear D. Germline CDR1 SGHVS, CDR2 FQNEAQ. CDR3 size: 13 residues. This CDR3 reads CAGSLNTNQPQHF. Written as DNA, the CDR3 is TGTGCCGGCAGCTTAAACACCAATCAGCCCCAGCATTTT.

This clonotype was counted many times. The J gene is TRBJ1-3, the V gene TRBV7-9; 11 bases are a match to TRBD1. CDR1 SEHNR and CDR2 FQNEAQ come from the germline V gene (reference sequence). This CDR3 region has 16 residues. The V and J ends lost 5 bases and 1 base, in that order; junction bases with no gene match: 4. The CDR3 bases are TGTGCCAGCAGCCCCGGGACAGGGGGTTCTGGAAACACCATATATTTT. It encodes CASSPGTGGSGNTIYF.

The chain recombines TRBV7-9 with TRBJ2-7; TRBD2 aligns across 9 bases. J gave up 10 bases and V 1 base, and 11 bases lay outside the gene matches. CDR3 size: 15 residues. Germline V gene lookup returns CDR1 SEHNR and CDR2 FQNEAQ (reference sequence). The CDR3 region is CASSLGLGLAPRQYF. The CDR3 nucleotides are TGTGCCAGCAGCTTAGGGTTGGGACTAGCACCGAGACAGTACTTC.

V gene TRBV12-3 or TRBV12-4 combines with J gene TRBJ2-1, with D unclear. Between the trimmed V and J ends, which lost 0 bases and 5 bases, there was a span of 11 bases. There are 15 residues in the CDR3. The CDR3 spells CASSLASPDDNEQFF. The CDR3 DNA is TGTGCCAGCAGTTTAGCATCCCCGGATGACAATGAGCAGTTCTTC.

At least ten counts were recorded for this clonotype. The rearrangement uses TRBV7-6 and TRBJ2-1; the D gene could be TRBD1 or TRBD2 (5 bases each). CDR1 is SGHVS and CDR2 is FNYEAQ in the germline V gene. V lost 0 bases and J 1 base, leaving 13 bases between the germline ends. This CDR3 has 17 amino acids. CDR3 sequence reads: CASSLALGDLSYNEQFF. In nucleotides, the CDR3 is TGTGCCAGCAGCTTAGCTTTGGGGGACCTTTCCTACAATGAGCAGTTCTTC.

Concerning this clonotype itself: A read error may be the cause here, since a much bigger clone is one base away. J is TRBJ1-1 and V is TRBV6-2 or TRBV6-3, with D maybe TRBD1 (5 bases). Germline V gene data show CDR1 as MNHEY and CDR2 as SVGEGT. This CDR3 is 13 amino acids long. V lost 8 bases and J lost 3, with 13 bases in between. CDR3 sequence reads: CASGDSLDTEAFF. The CDR3 DNA is TGTGCCAGCGGTGACAGTTTGGACACTGAAGCTTTCTTT.

This clonotype was seen only a few times. The J gene is TRBJ2-7, the V gene TRBV2, with D perhaps being TRBD1 or TRBD2 (6 bases each). Germline CDR1 reads SNHLY; CDR2 reads FYNNEI. Trimming removed 6 bases at V and 1 base at J, with 19 bases between. The CDR3 spans 16 residues. Written as DNA, the CDR3 is TGTGCCAGCAGAGATAGGGCGGGGACATCTTCCTACGAGCAGTACTTC. This sequence encodes CASRDRAGTSSYEQYF.

This clonotype was found many times. The chain uses TRBV27 and TRBJ2-7, with 10 bases fitting TRBD1. V dropped 6 bases and J dropped 2; count of bases not matched to a gene: 7. CDR1 and CDR2 (germline): MNHEY, SMNVEV (reference sequence). The CDR3 runs 15 residues. For the CDR3, the DNA is TGTGCCAGCAGCTTAACCGGGACAGGGGCCTACGAGCAGTACTTC. Translation gives CASSLTGTGAYEQYF.

The rearrangement links TRBV15 to TRBJ1-1, with 10 bases fitting TRBD1. The length of the CDR3 is 15 residues. The junction had 6 bases not matched to a gene; V was cut back by 5 bases and J by 3 bases. CDR1 is LNHNV, CDR2 YYDKDF, per germline (reference sequence). In DNA, the CDR3 is TGTGCCACCAGCCCGGGACAGGGGATGGACACTGAAGCTTTCTTT. The encoded protein is CATSPGQGMDTEAFF.

On this clonotype itself: A much larger clonotype is one base distant, so this may be a read error. The rearrangement uses TRBV6-6 and TRBJ2-7, with D unresolved. Per germline, CDR1 MNHNY and CDR2 SVGAGI (reference sequence). This CDR3 has 13 residues. CDR3 loop: CASSLTMAYGQYF. DNA of the CDR3: TGTGCCAGCAGTCTGACAATGGCCTACGGGCAGTACTTC.

This clonotype appeared many times. The rearrangement joins TRBV7-2 to TRBJ1-1; no clear D gene. The CDR3 spans 13 residues. CDR1 is SGHTA and CDR2 is FQGNSA in the germline V gene. V was pared by 6 bases and J by 0 bases, with 8 bases between. CDR3 DNA sequence: TGTGCCAGCAGGGAACTTATGAACACTGAAGCTTTCTTT. It is translated as CASRELMNTEAFF.

The rearrangement links TRBV27 to TRBJ2-7; tentatively, D is TRBD2 (6 bases). The germline V and J ends were trimmed by 0 bases and 7 bases, with 10 bases remaining between them. CDR3 length: 13 residues. CDR1 is MNHEY, CDR2 SMNVEV, per germline (reference sequence). Here the CDR3 DNA reads TGTGCCAGCAGTTTATCGGCAGGGAGGGAGCAGTACTTC. This gives the protein CASSLSAGREQYF.

The chain employs TRBV25-1 and TRBJ2-7, with 7 bases identical to TRBD2. J was trimmed by 7 bases and V by 3 bases; bases with no gene match: 3. Germline V CDR1 and CDR2: MGHDK, SYGVNS. The CDR3 covers 12 residues. CDR3 bases: TGTGCCAGCAGTGAGATCGGGGGGGAGCAGTACTTC. Translated: CASSEIGGEQYF.

This clonotype has at least ten counts. The rearrangement links TRBV7-9 to TRBJ1-1; D is ambiguous. From germline, CDR1 is SEHNR and CDR2 FQNEAQ (reference sequence). The V gene lost 3 bases and the J gene lost 0 bases, with 8 bases spanning the gap. The CDR3 is 14 residues long. DNA for the CDR3: TGTGCCAGCAGCTTTAAGGCCATGAACACTGAAGCTTTCTTT. Amino acids: CASSFKAMNTEAFF.

As concerns this clonotype: One junction end disagrees with the germline gene, perhaps due to a read error. The chain joins TRBV6-6 to TRBJ2-7, with D unresolved. The CDR3 has 12 residues. CDR1 is MNHNY and CDR2 is SVGAGI in the germline V gene (reference sequence). CDR3 loop: CASSHSFDEQYF. The DNA of the CDR3 is TGTGCCAGCAGTCACTCATTTGACGAGCAGTACTTC.

This clonotype has ten or more counts. The rearrangement joins TRBV6-6 to TRBJ1-5; perhaps TRBD1 as D (6 bases). V dropped 7 bases and J dropped 0 bases, with 10 bases sitting between them. This CDR3 contains 14 residues. CDR1 MNHNY and CDR2 SVGAGI come from the germline V gene (reference sequence). DNA of the CDR3: TGTGCCAGCATTAAGGGGGATAGCAATCAGCCCCAGCATTTT. It translates to CASIKGDSNQPQHF.

The sample holds many counts of this clonotype. The CDR3 DNA sequence: TGTGCCAGCAGTTACCACAGGGAGCAGGTCGAGCAGTACTTC. It specifies CASSYHREQVEQYF. The chain couples TRBV6-6 to TRBJ2-7, with D possibly TRBD1 on 6 matching bases. The CDR3 sequence is 14 residues long. Germline loops: CDR1 MNHNY, CDR2 SVGAGI (reference sequence). V lost 2 bases, J lost 6 bases, and 14 bases lay in between.

As regards this clonotype: A much larger clone is a single base away; this may be a read error. The V gene is TRBV29-1, the J gene TRBJ1-1, with a possible D match to TRBD1 (5 bases). V lost 7 bases, J lost 5 bases, and 26 bases lay in between. Germline loops: CDR1 SQVTM, CDR2 ANQGSEA. The CDR3 spans 16 residues. This CDR3 reads CSDVGGAGGFRTEAFF. CDR3 nucleotides: TGCAGCGATGTAGGTGGGGCTGGCGGGTTCCGGACTGAAGCTTTCTTT.

In this sample, this clonotype turned up many times. The rearrangement uses TRBV14 and TRBJ2-2; D is unresolved. From germline, CDR1 is SGHDN and CDR2 FVKESK. The CDR3 sequence is 14 residues long. Trimming took off 4 bases at V and 6 bases at J, with 12 bases between the two ends. CDR3 in DNA: TGTGCCAGCAGCCCCTCGGTCGCCCCCGGGGAGCTGTTTTTT. Encoded protein: CASSPSVAPGELFF.

The V call is TRBV10-3, the J call TRBJ2-7; possible D gene TRBD1, 6 bases. This CDR3 has 13 amino acids. Trimming cost V 6 bases and J 5 bases, with 14 bases left between them. Germline assignment: CDR1 ENHRY and CDR2 SYGVKD. The CDR3 is CAIREGGFNEQYF. CDR3 nucleotides: TGTGCCATCAGGGAAGGGGGATTCAACGAGCAGTACTTC.